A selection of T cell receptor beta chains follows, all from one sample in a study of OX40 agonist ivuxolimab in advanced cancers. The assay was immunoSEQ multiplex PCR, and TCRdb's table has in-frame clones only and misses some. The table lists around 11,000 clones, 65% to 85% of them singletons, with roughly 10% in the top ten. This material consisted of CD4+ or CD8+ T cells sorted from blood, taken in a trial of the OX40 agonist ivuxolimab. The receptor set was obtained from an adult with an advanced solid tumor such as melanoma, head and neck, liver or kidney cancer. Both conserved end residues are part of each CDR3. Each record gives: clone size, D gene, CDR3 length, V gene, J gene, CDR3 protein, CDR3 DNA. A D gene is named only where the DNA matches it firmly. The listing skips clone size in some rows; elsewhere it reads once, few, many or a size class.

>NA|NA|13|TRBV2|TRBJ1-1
CASSKGLNTEAFF
TGTGCCAGCAGTAAGGGTCTGAACACTGAAGCTTTCTTT
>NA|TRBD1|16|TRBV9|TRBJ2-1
CASSPRAGTGDNEQFF
TGTGCCAGCAGCCCACGGGCCGGGACAGGGGACAATGAGCAGTTCTTC
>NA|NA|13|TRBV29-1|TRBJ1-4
CSTRAAGGEKLFF
TGCAGCACTCGGGCCGCGGGTGGTGAAAAACTGTTTTTT
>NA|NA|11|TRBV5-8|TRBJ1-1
CASPLSGEAFF
TGTGCCAGCCCCTTGTCGGGTGAAGCTTTCTTT
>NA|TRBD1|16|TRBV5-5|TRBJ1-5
CASSLQGAHSNQPQHF
TGTGCCAGCAGCTTGCAGGGGGCCCATAGCAATCAGCCCCAGCATTTT
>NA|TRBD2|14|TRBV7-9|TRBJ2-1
CASSLAGGDNEQFF
TGTGCCAGCAGCTTAGCGGGAGGGGACAATGAGCAGTTCTTC
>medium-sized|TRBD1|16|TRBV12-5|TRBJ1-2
CASGPPSGTGVRGYTF
TGTGCTAGTGGTCCCCCCTCAGGGACAGGGGTTCGAGGCTACACCTTC
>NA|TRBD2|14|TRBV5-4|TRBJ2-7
CASSTGLAGRGQYF
TGTGCCAGCAGCACAGGACTAGCGGGGAGGGGGCAGTACTTC
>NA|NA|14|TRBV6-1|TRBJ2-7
CATGGDYLGYEQYF
TGTGCCACAGGGGGGGACTACCTCGGCTACGAGCAGTACTTC
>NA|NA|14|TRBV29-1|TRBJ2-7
CSAAGGSLSYEQYF
TGCAGCGCCGCCGGAGGCAGCCTCTCCTACGAGCAGTACTTC
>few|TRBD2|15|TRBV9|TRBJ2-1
CASSGSGRAYNEQFF
TGTGCCAGCAGCGGTAGCGGGAGGGCCTACAATGAGCAGTTCTTC
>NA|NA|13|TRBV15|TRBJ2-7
CATSGGPPYEQYF
TGTGCCACCAGCGGGGGACCGCCCTACGAGCAGTACTTC
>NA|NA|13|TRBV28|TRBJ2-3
CASSLLVTDTQYF
TGTGCCAGCAGTTTGCTAGTCACAGATACGCAGTATTTT
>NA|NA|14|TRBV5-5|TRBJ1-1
CASSLDPRGTEAFF
TGTGCCAGCAGCTTGGACCCAAGAGGCACTGAAGCTTTCTTT
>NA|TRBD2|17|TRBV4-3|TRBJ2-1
CASSQEWGTSGHNEQFF
TGCGCCAGCAGCCAAGAGTGGGGGACTAGCGGGCACAATGAGCAGTTCTTC
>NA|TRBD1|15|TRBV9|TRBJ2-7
CASSTWPGQGGEQYF
TGTGCCAGCAGCACCTGGCCGGGACAGGGGGGTGAGCAGTACTTC
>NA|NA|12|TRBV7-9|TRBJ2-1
CASSPPGWSQFF
TGTGCCAGCAGCCCTCCCGGGTGGTCGCAGTTCTTC
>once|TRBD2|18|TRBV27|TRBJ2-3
CASSFLVGGGWATDTQYF
TGTGCCAGCAGTTTTCTTGTTGGGGGGGGATGGGCCACAGATACGCAGTATTTT
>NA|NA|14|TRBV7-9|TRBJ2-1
CASSLYDLYNEQFF
TGTGCCAGCAGCTTATATGATCTTTACAATGAGCAGTTCTTC
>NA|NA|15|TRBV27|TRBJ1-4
CASSRDLPPNEKLFF
TGTGCCAGCAGTCGAGATCTACCCCCTAATGAAAAACTGTTTTTT
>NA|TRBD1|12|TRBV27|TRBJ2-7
CASSLDRVEQYF
TGTGCCAGCAGTTTAGACAGGGTCGAGCAGTACTTC
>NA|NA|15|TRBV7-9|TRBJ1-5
CASSLGTGRNQPQHF
TGTGCCAGCAGCTTAGGAACAGGTCGAAATCAGCCCCAGCATTTT
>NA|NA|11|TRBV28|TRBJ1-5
CASSLGPPQHF
TGTGCCAGCAGTCTAGGCCCGCCCCAGCATTTT
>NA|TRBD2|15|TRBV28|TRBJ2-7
CASSTGLAGAYEQYF
TGTGCCAGCAGCACCGGACTAGCGGGGGCCTACGAGCAGTACTTC
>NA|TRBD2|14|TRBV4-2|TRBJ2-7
CASSQGTSGKEQYF
TGTGCCAGCAGCCAAGGTACTAGCGGGAAGGAGCAGTACTTC
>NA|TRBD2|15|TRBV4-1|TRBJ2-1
CASSHLAGGVNEQFF
TGCGCCAGCAGCCACCTAGCGGGAGGAGTCAATGAGCAGTTCTTC
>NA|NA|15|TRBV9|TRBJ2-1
CASSVEPGSYNEQFF
TGTGCCAGCAGCGTAGAACCAGGGTCTTACAATGAGCAGTTCTTC
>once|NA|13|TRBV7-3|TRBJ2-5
CASSLIDGETQYF
TGTGCCAGCAGCTTAATCGATGGTGAGACCCAGTACTTC
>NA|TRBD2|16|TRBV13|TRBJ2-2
CASSSGERENTGELFF
TGTGCCAGCAGCTCCGGGGAGCGGGAGAACACCGGGGAGCTGTTTTTT
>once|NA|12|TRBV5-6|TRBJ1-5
CASSVQDQPQHF
TGTGCCAGCAGCGTCCAGGATCAGCCCCAGCATTTT